This TCR beta chain came from a study of cytomegalovirus exposure and HLA in healthy donors. General observations from the study: For TCR beta chains, V- and J-gene trimming was later linked to a missense DCLRE1C variant.

A note on this clone: Antigen unknown.

V lost 5 bases and J lost 10, with 16 bases in between. In germline, CDR1 is SGDLS, CDR2 YYNGEE. This CDR3 contains 14 residues. PCR amplification relied on 60 Vbeta primers (plus 13 Jbeta primers). Only in-frame clones appear in the TCRdb table, and some are missing; sequencing was by immunoSEQ multiplex PCR. This table holds about 140,000 clones, around 77% found once. The receptor's source is a woman aged 50 to 60 in good health and CMV-seronegative. Sequenced: PBMCs. The V and J genes are TRBV9 and TRBJ1-6, with D maybe TRBD1 (6 bases). The CDR3, as DNA: TGTGCCAGCAGTCCAACGACAGGCTCCTCACCCCTCCACTTT. As protein: CASSPTTGSSPLHF.